This T cell receptor (beta chain) was profiled in a study of shared clonotypes between healthy human individuals. Whole-study context: Contributing individuals were two females and a few males aged 18 to 49.

The method was immunoSEQ multiplex PCR; TCRdb's version includes in-frame clones alone and lacks a portion of them. Altogether about 1 million clones are present, roughly 70% being singletons, with the ten largest covering over 1.3%. Deletions cut 1 base from V and 0 bases from J, with 9 bases between. Germline CDR1 SGHVS, CDR2 FNYEAQ. CDR3 size: 16 residues. A split of CD4+ cells into CD45RA+ naive and CD45RA-negative memory subsets was performed. Findings and limits, study-wide: Around 5% was the fraction of naive CD4 clonotypes found shared across a handful of donors.

As for this clone: Its matching antigen is unknown.

This TCR derives from a man aged 18 to 30 in good health. The V and J genes are TRBV7-6 and TRBJ1-4; no clear D. Sequenced sample: memory CD4+ T cells sorted from blood. The subset denotes: CD45RA-negative fraction. CDR3 sequence: CASSLVGGTTNEKLFF. The CDR3 DNA reads TGTGCCAGCAGCTTAGTAGGTGGAACAACTAATGAAAAACTGTTTTTT.